These 8 T cell receptor beta chains share one sample of origin, sequenced in a study of identifying expanded T cells in peripheral blood. The table came from immunoSEQ multiplex PCR; TCRdb's copy has only in-frame clones and leaves some out. In the table there are more than 50,000 clones, under 85% of which are singletons. Specimen: blood. These receptors originate from a person between 18 and 75 years old in good health.

The rearrangement joins TRBV7-2 to TRBJ1-6; 7 nucleotides align to TRBD1. This CDR3 has 15 residues. V dropped 5 bases and J dropped 7; count of bases not matched to a gene: 8. CDR1 and CDR2 (germline): SGHTA, FQGNSA. CDR3 sequence (DNA): TGTGCCAGCAGCAACTCACAGGGGTGGAATTCACCCCTCCACTTT. Protein: CASSNSQGWNSPLHF.

CDR3 protein: CASSEIGYEQYV. The CDR3 DNA reads as TGTGCCAGCAGTGAAATTGGCTACGAGCAGTACGTC. The chain employs TRBV2 and TRBJ2-7; no firm D call. Germline V gives CDR1 SNHLY, CDR2 FYNNEI. With 2 bases removed from V and 3 bases from J, the gap between germline ends came to 5 bases. CDR3 length: 12 amino acids.

DNA of the CDR3: TGTGCCAGTAGTATTAGTGGGATCGGAGAGACCCAGTACTTC. It is translated as CASSISGIGETQYF. The V and J genes are TRBV19 and TRBJ2-5, with no clear D. The length of the CDR3 is 14 residues. The V and J ends lost 3 bases and 4 bases respectively, with 12 bases between them. Germline V CDR1 and CDR2: LNHDA, SQIVND (reference sequence).

The chain is built from TRBV12-5 and TRBJ2-1, with TRBD1 identical over 7 bases. The CDR3 sequence is 14 residues long. The germline V gene encodes CDR1 LGHNT and CDR2 FRNRAP. The V segment lost 1 base and the J segment 6 bases; nucleotides outside the gene matches: 3. The CDR3 DNA reads as TGTGCTAGTGGTTTGGGGACAGGAATCAATGAGCAGTTCTTC. Amino acid sequence: CASGLGTGINEQFF.

The rearrangement joins TRBV4-2 to TRBJ1-2; D gene ambiguous. The CDR3 covers 14 residues. Trimming took 1 base from V and 3 from J, leaving 9 bases between them. From germline, CDR1 is LGHNA and CDR2 YNFKEQ. CDR3 loop: CASSQGGRYYGYTF. In nucleotides, the CDR3 is TGTGCCAGCAGCCAAGGAGGGAGGTACTATGGCTACACCTTC.

The rearrangement uses TRBV19 and TRBJ2-3; TRBD2 matches 9 bases. V was pared by 6 bases and J by 4 bases, with 5 bases of the junction left unmatched. CDR1 and CDR2 (germline): LNHDA, SQIVND (reference sequence). This CDR3 is built from 14 residues. This CDR3 is CASSKREVADTQYF. CDR3 sequence (DNA): TGTGCCAGTAGCAAGCGGGAGGTAGCAGATACGCAGTATTTT.

As DNA, the CDR3 is TGTGCCTGGACTAGCACAGATACGCAGTATTTT. It codes for CAWTSTDTQYF. The chain joins TRBV30 to TRBJ2-3; D is uncertain. The CDR3 consists of 11 residues. The germline V gene has CDR1 GTSNPN and CDR2 SVGIG (reference sequence). V shed 4 bases and J shed 0 bases, with 2 bases lying between them.

This rearrangement joins TRBV27 to TRBJ1-1, with 10 bases fitting TRBD1. V gave up 9 bases and J gave up 1 base; unmatched junction bases: 8. This CDR3 has 15 residues. The germline V gene has CDR1 MNHEY and CDR2 SMNVEV (reference sequence). CDR3 sequence: CASCRDRGPNTEAFF. The CDR3 DNA is TGTGCCAGTTGCCGGGACAGGGGACCGAACACTGAAGCTTTCTTT.